These T cell receptor beta chains were read from a single sample in a study of control samples from healthy donors and cancer patients. Sequenced by immunoSEQ multiplex PCR; TCRdb stores in-frame clones only, minus some. Here the sample spans approximately 100,000 clones, 82% being singletons. Material: blood. The receptors were gathered from a man in his sixties in good health. CDR3s include the opening cysteine and the closing phenylalanine or tryptophan. The order of the fields is J gene, clone size, V gene, CDR3 length, D gene, CDR3 protein, CDR3 DNA. The D gene is left open where the match is weak. Expanded clones get a size class; other rows say once, few or many, or leave the size out.

>TRBJ2-3|NA|TRBV30|14|NA
CAWSVVVSTDTQYF
TGTGCCTGGAGTGTTGTGGTAAGCACAGATACGCAGTATTTT
>TRBJ2-1|NA|TRBV7-2|17|NA
CASSPNPPGSSYNEQFF
TGTGCCAGCAGCCCCAACCCTCCCGGGAGCTCCTACAATGAGCAGTTCTTC
>TRBJ1-1|NA|TRBV5-5|13|NA
CASSSGRLSEAFF
TGTGCCAGCAGTTCAGGGCGGCTCTCTGAAGCTTTCTTT
>TRBJ1-3|NA|TRBV11-2|15|TRBD1
CASSSTRTGGNTIYF
TGTGCCAGCAGCTCCACCCGGACAGGAGGAAACACCATATATTTT
>TRBJ2-7|few|TRBV5-1|17|TRBD2
CASSLDSRRGGRDEQYF
TGCGCCAGCAGCTTGGATAGTCGGCGGGGGGGCCGCGACGAGCAGTACTTC
>TRBJ2-3|NA|TRBV19|12|NA
CASSIEADTQYF
TGTGCCAGTAGTATAGAGGCTGATACGCAGTATTTT
>TRBJ2-2|NA|TRBV7-3|14|NA
CASSLSFNTGELFF
TGTGCCAGCAGCTTATCGTTTAACACCGGGGAGCTGTTTTTT
>TRBJ1-5|once|TRBV6-6|16|TRBD1
CASSYSGQGMDQPQHF
TGTGCCAGCAGTTACTCGGGACAGGGGATGGATCAGCCCCAGCATTTT
>TRBJ2-5|NA|TRBV29-1|15|NA
CSARDFAPRRETQYF
TGCAGCGCCCGGGATTTTGCCCCGCGGAGAGAGACCCAGTACTTC
>TRBJ2-1|NA|TRBV7-8|15|TRBD2
CASSLGGGSYNEQFF
TGTGCCAGCAGCCTCGGGGGGGGCTCCTACAATGAGCAGTTCTTC
>TRBJ1-5|NA|TRBV30|18|TRBD1
CAWSAGTGGLYSNQPQHF
TGTGCCTGGAGTGCCGGGACAGGGGGTCTCTATAGCAATCAGCCCCAGCATTTT
>TRBJ2-2|once|TRBV28|11|NA
CASSRTGELFF
TGTGCCAGCAGTCGAACCGGGGAGCTGTTTTTT
>TRBJ2-1|NA|TRBV11-3|14|TRBD1
CASSSPTGENEQFF
TGTGCCAGCAGCTCCCCGACAGGGGAGAATGAGCAGTTCTTC
>TRBJ2-3|NA|TRBV7-3|13|NA
CASSLHKADTQYF
TGTGCCAGCAGCTTACACAAAGCAGATACGCAGTATTTT
>TRBJ2-7|NA|TRBV5-1|14|TRBD1
CASSLGQGLYEQYF
TGCGCCAGCAGCTTGGGACAGGGGTTGTACGAGCAGTACTTC
>TRBJ2-2|NA|TRBV5-1|13|NA
CASAARATGELFF
TGCGCCAGCGCGGCGAGAGCCACCGGGGAGCTGTTTTTT
>TRBJ1-5|NA|TRBV24-1|11|NA
CATTGNQPQHF
TGTGCCACCACGGGTAATCAGCCCCAGCATTTT
>TRBJ2-2|NA|TRBV19|16|NA
CASTNPATGDTGELFF
TGTGCCAGTACCAACCCGGCGACTGGCGACACCGGGGAGCTGTTTTTT
>TRBJ1-2|NA|TRBV28|17|TRBD1
CASSFSPRQGQEYGYTF
TGTGCCAGCAGTTTTTCCCCTCGACAGGGGCAAGAATATGGCTACACCTTC
>TRBJ2-7|NA|TRBV7-9|16|TRBD1
CASSLAGGAGSYEQYF
TGTGCCAGCAGCTTAGCAGGGGGCGCTGGTTCCTACGAGCAGTACTTC
>TRBJ2-7|NA|TRBV7-9|16|TRBD1
CASSLPGQGMPYEQYF
TGTGCCAGCAGCTTACCTGGACAGGGGATGCCCTACGAGCAGTACTTC
>TRBJ2-1|NA|TRBV15|17|NA
CATSRDRTVSSYNEQFF
TGTGCCACCAGCAGAGATCGAACAGTAAGCTCCTACAATGAGCAGTTCTTC
>TRBJ2-3|NA|TRBV3-1/TRBV3-2|15|TRBD1
CASSQDKGGADTQYF
TGTGCCAGCAGCCAAGATAAAGGGGGCGCGGATACGCAGTATTTT
>TRBJ2-1|NA|TRBV5-1|14|NA
CASSLATRGDEQFF
TGCGCCAGCAGCTTGGCGACTAGGGGCGATGAGCAGTTCTTC
>TRBJ1-4|few|TRBV28|12|NA
CASREIRRELFF
TGTGCCAGCAGGGAGATCAGGAGGGAACTGTTTTTT
>TRBJ2-1|few|TRBV28|15|TRBD1
CASSPTGTGYNEQFF
TGTGCCAGCAGCCCAACCGGGACAGGGTACAATGAGCAGTTCTTC
>TRBJ1-1|once|TRBV6-5|16|NA
CASSYSSLWGNTEAFF
TGTGCCAGCAGTTACTCCAGCCTTTGGGGGAACACTGAAGCTTTCTTT
>TRBJ1-1|NA|TRBV29-1|13|TRBD1
CRADRGPNTEAFF
TGCAGGGCAGACAGGGGCCCTAACACTGAAGCTTTCTTT
>TRBJ2-3|NA|TRBV5-1|18|TRBD2
CASRIIGTSGVAPDTQYF
TGCGCCAGCAGAATTATCGGGACTAGCGGGGTGGCACCAGATACGCAGTATTTT
>TRBJ2-3|NA|TRBV5-6|15|NA
CASTSVFRGTNTQYF
TGTGCCAGCACCTCGGTCTTCAGGGGTACGAATACGCAGTATTTT
>TRBJ1-2|once|TRBV14|18|NA
CASSRAGPSLLFLYGYTF
TGTGCCAGCAGCCGAGCCGGGCCAAGCCTACTCTTCCTCTATGGCTACACCTTC
>TRBJ1-1|once|TRBV29-1|12|NA
CSAVRGNTEAFF
TGCAGCGCTGTACGGGGGAACACTGAAGCTTTCTTT
>TRBJ1-1|NA|TRBV4-1|14|NA
CASSQTRRNTEAFF
TGCGCCAGCAGCCAAACGCGCCGGAACACTGAAGCTTTCTTT
>TRBJ1-4|NA|TRBV4-1|17|NA
CASSQDEDFGGREKLFF
TGCGCCAGCAGCCAAGATGAGGATTTTGGGGGTCGGGAAAAACTGTTTTTT
>TRBJ1-1|NA|TRBV3-1/TRBV3-2|19|NA
CASSPAVRQGRGLRTEAFF
TGTGCCAGCAGCCCAGCAGTTAGGCAGGGGAGAGGTTTGCGCACTGAAGCTTTCTTT
>TRBJ2-5|NA|TRBV7-8|15|TRBD2
CASSPAGGFQETQYF
TGTGCCAGCAGCCCAGCGGGGGGGTTCCAAGAGACCCAGTACTTC
>TRBJ2-1|few|TRBV19|15|NA
CASRRDLSSYNEQFF
TGTGCCAGTAGAAGGGACCTGAGCTCCTACAATGAGCAGTTCTTC
>TRBJ1-3|NA|TRBV5-1|14|NA
CASSLVSGGNTIYF
TGCGCCAGCAGCTTGGTTTCTGGAGGAAACACCATATATTTT
>TRBJ1-1|once|TRBV12-3/TRBV12-4|12|NA
CASSLVTAEAFF
TGTGCCAGCAGCCTAGTCACGGCTGAAGCTTTCTTT
>TRBJ2-1|NA|TRBV11-2|15|TRBD2
CASSPQGLMKNEQFF
TGTGCCAGCAGCCCCCAGGGACTAATGAAGAATGAGCAGTTCTTC
>TRBJ2-5|NA|TRBV12-3/TRBV12-4|13|NA
CAIGRPYQETQYF
TGTGCCATCGGAAGACCGTACCAAGAGACCCAGTACTTC
>TRBJ1-2|NA|TRBV2|15|TRBD1
CASSEAQSRTGGYTF
TGTGCCAGCAGTGAAGCGCAGAGTAGGACAGGTGGCTACACCTTC
>TRBJ1-2|few|TRBV5-5|15|NA
CASSLAGARASGYTF
TGTGCCAGCAGCTTGGCCGGGGCCAGGGCTAGCGGCTACACCTTC
>TRBJ1-1|NA|TRBV2|10|NA
CASSGVGAFF
TGTGCCAGCAGCGGGGTGGGAGCTTTCTTT
>TRBJ2-7|NA|TRBV19|15|TRBD1
CASSIDLYRGNEQYF
TGTGCCAGTAGTATAGATCTCTACAGGGGTAATGAGCAGTACTTC
>TRBJ1-1|NA|TRBV6-1|11|NA
CASSEKGFAFF
TGTGCCAGCAGTGAAAAGGGTTTTGCTTTCTTT
>TRBJ2-7|NA|TRBV5-8|12|NA
CASSYGRLEQYF
TGTGCCAGCAGTTACGGTCGACTCGAGCAGTACTTC
>TRBJ2-7|many|TRBV10-1|13|TRBD2
CASSVLAEFEQYF
TGCGCCAGCAGTGTCCTAGCGGAGTTCGAGCAGTACTTC
>TRBJ1-1|NA|TRBV6-1|17|TRBD1
CASSESRDRGRFSEAFF
TGTGCCAGCAGTGAGTCCCGGGACAGGGGTCGGTTTTCTGAAGCTTTCTTT
>TRBJ2-7|NA|TRBV6-5|15|TRBD1
CASSFPTGAGYEQYF
TGTGCCAGCAGTTTTCCGACAGGGGCCGGCTACGAGCAGTACTTC
>TRBJ2-5|NA|TRBV10-3|14|TRBD1
CAIMSGTGVETQYF
TGTGCCATCATGTCAGGGACAGGGGTGGAGACCCAGTACTTC
>TRBJ2-4|NA|TRBV11-2|14|NA
CASSLPGLGNIQYF
TGTGCCAGCAGCTTACCTGGGCTGGGAAACATTCAGTACTTC
>TRBJ2-1|once|TRBV6-6|14|NA
CASSYPASSDEQFF
TGTGCCAGCAGTTACCCAGCTAGCAGCGATGAGCAGTTCTTC
>TRBJ2-3|once|TRBV30|15|NA
CAWSVPPPEFGTQYF
TGTGCCTGGAGTGTCCCCCCGCCGGAGTTCGGTACGCAGTATTTT
>TRBJ2-4|NA|TRBV29-1|14|NA
CSVEAQGGENIQYF
TGCAGCGTTGAAGCACAGGGCGGTGAAAACATTCAGTACTTC
>TRBJ1-1|NA|TRBV7-3|16|TRBD1
CASSLGGTVMNTEAFF
TGTGCCAGCAGCTTAGGCGGGACAGTGATGAACACTGAAGCTTTCTTT